Below are 2 T cell receptor beta chains sequenced from a single sample in a study of shared clonotypes between healthy human individuals. The protocol was immunoSEQ multiplex PCR, while the TCRdb copy is restricted to in-frame clones and leaves out a portion. The sample shows a few hundred thousand clones, approximately 77% of them seen only once. The sample taken for sequencing was PBMCs. All receptors derive from a woman between 40 and 50 years old in good health. Some clones in this sample may be carry-over from other donors' samples.

The rearrangement joins TRBV10-3 to TRBJ2-2, with TRBD2 matching over 8 bases. The germline gives CDR1 ENHRY, CDR2 SYGVKD. CDR3 length: 15 residues. J gave up 6 bases and V 8 bases, and 11 bases lay outside the gene matches. CDR3 sequence reads: CAIGGLGSLAGELFF. The CDR3, as DNA: TGTGCCATCGGGGGACTAGGGTCTCTGGCCGGGGAGCTGTTTTTT.

This clone was seen a handful of times. This chain links TRBV5-1 with TRBJ2-5; 7 bases map to TRBD1. The CDR3 is made up of 15 amino acids. Germline V gene sequence: CDR1 SGHRS, CDR2 YFSETQ. The J segment lost 2 bases and the V segment lost 0 bases, leaving 4 bases of the junction unmatched. Here the CDR3 DNA reads TGCGCCAGCAGCTTGGGGACAGGAAATCAAGAGACCCAGTACTTC. It codes for CASSLGTGNQETQYF.